These 27 T cell receptor beta chains were all obtained from the same sample, sequenced in a study of siplizumab effects on memory and regulatory T cells. Coculturing of the mixed lymphocyte reaction cells was performed at 37°C for under seven days. No antigens are known for them. The method was immunoSEQ multiplex PCR; TCRdb's version includes in-frame clones alone and lacks a portion of them. The sample holds about 10,000 clones, under 60% seen once. Sequenced input: CFSE-low (dividing) CD4+ T cells sorted from an allogeneic mixed lymphocyte reaction. Every receptor here comes from a human donor in good health; the cells came from an allogeneic mixed lymphocyte reaction.

This clone was seen a few times. This chain joins TRBV7-9 and TRBJ2-6; D is unresolved. With 5 bases removed from V and 0 bases from J, the gap between germline ends came to 11 bases. Germline lookup yields CDR1 SEHNR and CDR2 FQNEAQ (reference sequence). This CDR3 has 16 residues. CDR3 sequence (DNA): TGTGCCAGCAGCCCCCGGTTGAGCTCTGGGGCCAACGTCCTGACTTTC. This translates into CASSPRLSSGANVLTF.

The rearrangement uses TRBV11-2 and TRBJ2-1, with D tentatively TRBD2 (5 bases). Germline V CDR1 and CDR2: SGHAT, FQNNGV. The CDR3 spans 17 residues. Trimming shortened V by 4 bases and J by 0 bases, and 16 bases separated the two germline ends. The CDR3 reads CASSSRMAGFSYNEQFF. CDR3 DNA: TGTGCCAGCAGCTCTCGAATGGCGGGCTTCTCCTACAATGAGCAGTTCTTC.

The rearrangement links TRBV29-1 to TRBJ2-1; weak D call: TRBD2 (5 bases). With 3 bases removed from V and 4 bases from J, the gap between germline ends came to 7 bases. Germline assignment: CDR1 SQVTM and CDR2 ANQGSEA. The CDR3 is made up of 12 amino acids. In DNA form, the CDR3 reads TGCAGCGTTGATCCGGGGTACAATGAGCAGTTCTTC. This encodes CSVDPGYNEQFF.

Here the CDR3 DNA reads TGTGCCAGCAGTTTTCGGGACAGGGCGAATGAAAAACTGTTTTTT. This translates into CASSFRDRANEKLFF. This rearrangement joins TRBV6-6 to TRBJ1-4, with TRBD1 matching over 9 bases. This CDR3 is 15 amino acids long. Germline CDR1 reads MNHNY; CDR2 reads SVGAGI (reference sequence). With 4 bases clipped from V and 5 bases from J, the junction kept 5 bases outside the gene matches.

The rearrangement links TRBV5-4 to TRBJ1-2; 9 bases agree with TRBD1. The CDR3 runs to 15 residues. Germline V gives CDR1 SGHNT, CDR2 YYREEE (reference sequence). Trimming took 2 bases from V and 7 from J; bases not matched to a gene: 9. CDR3 nucleotide sequence: TGTGCCAGCAGCTTCGAGTGGGACAGGGCTTCTGGCTACACCTTC. This translates into CASSFEWDRASGYTF.

This sequence joins TRBV2 and TRBJ1-2; D may be TRBD1 (6 bases). The CDR3 extends over 15 amino acids. The germline gives CDR1 SNHLY, CDR2 FYNNEI. Trimming stripped 6 bases from V and 0 bases from J, with 14 bases between. The DNA of the CDR3 is TGTGCCAGCAGCTCACAGGGTCAAGCTAACTATGGCTACACCTTC. It encodes CASSSQGQANYGYTF.

The genes are TRBV11-2 and TRBJ2-5; 10 nucleotides match TRBD2. The V gene end was trimmed by 4 bases and the J gene end by 4 bases; junction bases not matched to a gene: 12. The CDR3 has 17 amino acids. CDR1 SGHAT and CDR2 FQNNGV come from the germline V gene. The CDR3 DNA reads TGTGCCAGCAGCTCCGACTGGACTAGCGGAGGGGGAGAGACCCAGTACTTC. It translates to CASSSDWTSGGGETQYF. The full variable domain, in which reference TRBV11-2 and TRBJ2-5 provide the parts outside the CDR3, is EAGVAQSPRYKIIEKRQSVAFWCNPISGHATLYWYQQILGQGPKLLIQFQNNGVVDDSQLPKDRFSAERLKGVDSTLKIQPAKLEDSAVYLCASSSDWTSGGGETQYFGPGTRLLVL.

By sample share, this clone is medium-sized. J is TRBJ2-2 and V is TRBV18; D gene ambiguous. V was clipped by 4 bases and J by 5 bases, with 23 bases between them. CDR3 length: 18 residues. Germline CDR1 KGHSH, CDR2 LQKENI. CDR3 sequence: CASSLSVAGDIRTGELFF. CDR3 sequence (DNA): TGTGCCAGCTCACTTTCCGTGGCAGGAGATATCCGGACCGGGGAGCTGTTTTTT.

This clone is medium-sized in the sample. In DNA form, the CDR3 reads TGTGCCAGCAGCCGACTCCAGACTAGCGGGAAAAACGAGCAGTACTTC. It codes for CASSRLQTSGKNEQYF. The chain uses TRBV14 and TRBJ2-7; 11 bases line up with TRBD2. Germline CDR1 reads SGHDN; CDR2 reads FVKESK. This CDR3 spans 16 amino acids. The junction had 10 bases not matched to a gene; V was cut back by 4 bases and J by 5 bases.

This sequence joins TRBV2 and TRBJ2-4, with 12 nucleotides matching TRBD2. There are 15 residues in the CDR3. CDR1 is SNHLY and CDR2 is FYNNEI in the germline V gene. Trimming took 6 bases from V and 9 from J; bases not matched to a gene: 9. The CDR3 here is CASSSTSGSRGIQYF. In nucleotides, the CDR3 is TGTGCCAGCAGCTCGACTAGCGGGAGCAGGGGCATTCAGTACTTC.

This chain joins TRBV9 and TRBJ2-5; no clear D. V was trimmed by 4 bases and J by 4 bases, leaving 14 bases between them. Germline CDR1 and CDR2: SGDLS and YYNGEE. This CDR3 contains 14 residues. The CDR3 nucleotides read TGTGCCAGCAGCCCCGGCCCTGGTAGAGAGACCCAGTACTTC. Amino acids: CASSPGPGRETQYF.

This sequence joins TRBV18 and TRBJ1-6; unclear D gene. Germline V CDR1 and CDR2: KGHSH, LQKENI. This CDR3 has 14 residues. V lost 0 bases to trimming and J lost 9 bases, with 9 bases between them. The CDR3 DNA follows: TGTGCCAGCTCACCACCGTTCGTGGGTTCACCCCTCCACTTT. It codes for CASSPPFVGSPLHF.

The V gene is TRBV5-1, the J gene TRBJ1-1; D is unresolved. The CDR3 runs to 15 residues. The germline CDR1 and CDR2 sequences are SGHRS and YFSETQ. Trimming left V 2 bases short and J 2 bases short, with 13 bases between. The CDR3 sequence: CASSFSGRLNTEAFF. The CDR3 bases are TGCGCCAGCAGCTTTAGCGGCAGGCTCAACACTGAAGCTTTCTTT. Supplemented by reference TRBV5-1 and TRBJ1-1, the full variable domain reads KAGVTQTPRYLIKTRGQQVTLSCSPISGHRSVSWYQQTPGQGLQFLFEYFSETQRNKGNFPGRFSGRQFSNSRSEMNVSTLELGDSALYLCASSFSGRLNTEAFFGQGTRLTVV.

This clone was counted a few times. V is TRBV5-4 and J is TRBJ2-5, with 9 positions matching TRBD2. This CDR3 spans 15 amino acids. The germline V gene has CDR1 SGHNT and CDR2 YYREEE (reference sequence). Germline trimming cut 3 bases from V and 5 bases from J; bases unmatched to any gene: 8. The CDR3 sequence is CASSWSGRSLETQYF. DNA for the CDR3: TGTGCCAGCAGCTGGAGCGGGAGGAGTCTTGAGACCCAGTACTTC.

This clone was picked up a small number of times. This chain links TRBV11-2 with TRBJ1-1; no definite D call. Germline CDR1 is SGHAT and CDR2 is FQNNGV. Trimming removed 3 bases from V and 3 bases from J, with 8 bases in between. There are 13 residues in the CDR3. The DNA of the CDR3 is TGTGCCAGCAGCTTCCAGCAGTACACTGAAGCTTTCTTT. Translation: CASSFQQYTEAFF.

The gene calls are TRBV20-1 and TRBJ2-7; no firm D call. The CDR3 sequence is 11 residues long. V lost 3 bases, J lost 1 base, and 4 bases lay in between. Per the germline V gene, CDR1 is DFQATT and CDR2 is SNEGSKA (reference sequence). The DNA for the CDR3 is TGCAGTGCTAGTCTATCCTACGAGCAGTACTTC. Protein: CSASLSYEQYF.

The gene calls are TRBV5-5 and TRBJ2-5; D unresolved. CDR3 length: 13 amino acids. The V end was cut by 4 bases, the J end by 3 bases, with 10 bases between. CDR1 and CDR2 (germline): SGHKS, YYEKEE (reference sequence). CDR3 protein: CASSAGVEETQYF. In DNA, the CDR3 is TGTGCCAGCAGCGCCGGAGTAGAAGAGACCCAGTACTTC.

CDR3 region: CASSVAAGFRYGYTF. The CDR3 DNA is TGTGCCAGCAGCGTAGCTGCGGGTTTTAGGTATGGCTACACCTTC. This chain connects TRBV9 to TRBJ1-2; D not certain. The CDR3 has 15 residues. V was cut by 0 bases and J by 5 bases, with 14 bases left in between. CDR1 is SGDLS, CDR2 YYNGEE, per germline.

The J gene is TRBJ2-2, the V gene TRBV2; D is possibly TRBD1 (5 bases). Deletions cut 4 bases from V and 5 bases from J, with 14 bases between. Looked up from germline, CDR1 is SNHLY and CDR2 is FYNNEI. There are 15 residues in the CDR3. The CDR3 nucleotides are TGTGCCAGCAGTGCCGATGGGGCACGGACCGGGGAGCTGTTTTTT. It yields the protein CASSADGARTGELFF. Using reference TRBV2 and TRBJ2-2 for the parts outside the CDR3, the full variable domain is EPEVTQTPSHQVTQMGQEVILRCVPISNHLYFYWYRQILGQKVEFLVSFYNNEISEKSEIFDDQFSVERPDGSNFTLKIRSTKLEDSAMYFCASSADGARTGELFFGEGSRLTVL.

This rearrangement joins TRBV5-1 to TRBJ2-5, with a possible D match to TRBD2 (9 bases). The CDR3 has 15 residues. Between the trimmed V and J ends, which lost 2 bases and 7 bases, there was a span of 18 bases. Germline-derived CDR1 and CDR2 are SGHRS and YFSETQ. The CDR3 bases are TGCGCCAGCAGCTTTAGCGGGAGAGGGACAGGGACCCAGTACTTC. It codes for CASSFSGRGTGTQYF.

The DNA of the CDR3 is TGTGCCAGCAGCAAAGCGCATTCAGAAACCAAAAAAGAGACCCAGTACTTC. It translates to CASSKAHSETKKETQYF. The chain joins TRBV21-1 to TRBJ2-5; whether TRBD1, the table's D call, matches the DNA was not checked. TRBV21-1 is flagged as a pseudogene. This CDR3 is 17 amino acids long.

About this clone: A read error may account for a junction end that differs from germline. This chain uses TRBV6-4 with TRBJ1-5; possibly TRBD1 for D (5 bases). CDR3 length: 16 residues. From germline, CDR1 is MRHNA and CDR2 SNTAGT. The CDR3 DNA reads TGTGCCAGCAGTTACTCGACTCCTGGGGGTAATCAGCCCCAGCATTTT. As protein: CASSYSTPGGNQPQHF.

V gene TRBV7-8 combines with J gene TRBJ1-5, with a weak D call TRBD1 (5 bases). Per the germline V gene, CDR1 is SGHVS and CDR2 is FQNEAQ. CDR3 size: 13 residues. Between the trimmed V and J ends, which lost 2 bases and 4 bases, there was a span of 6 bases. The CDR3 reads CASSLRGNQPQHF. For the CDR3, the DNA is TGTGCCAGCAGCTTAAGGGGTAATCAGCCCCAGCATTTT. The variable domain in full, with the rest retrieved from reference TRBV7-8 and TRBJ1-5, is GAGVSQSPRYKVAKRGQDVALRCDPISGHVSLFWYQQALGQGPEFLTYFQNEAQLDKSGLPSDRFFAERPEGSVSTLKIQRTQQEDSAVYLCASSLRGNQPQHFGDGTRLSIL.

V usage is TRBV30 and J usage is TRBJ2-2; weak D call: TRBD2 (5 bases). V lost 0 bases and J 7 bases, leaving 12 bases between the germline ends. Germline-derived CDR1 and CDR2 are GTSNPN and SVGIG (reference sequence). CDR3 length equals 14 residues. The CDR3 DNA reads as TGTGCCTGGAGTGTACGACGAGCGGTCGGGGAGCTGTTTTTT. Translating gives CAWSVRRAVGELFF.

This clone was found once. V is TRBV30 and J is TRBJ1-5; maybe TRBD1 (6 bases). The V end was cut by 4 bases, the J end by 5 bases, with 12 bases between. This CDR3 has 13 amino acids. CDR1 is GTSNPN, CDR2 SVGIG, per germline (reference sequence). The CDR3 DNA sequence: TGTGCCTGGACACCGAGGGGGGATCAGCCCCAGCATTTT. Translated: CAWTPRGDQPQHF.

The chain combines TRBV29-1 with TRBJ1-4; TRBD1 matches 7 bases. The CDR3 totals 13 residues. The germline V gene encodes CDR1 SQVTM and CDR2 ANQGSEA. V dropped 6 bases and J dropped 5; count of bases not matched to a gene: 6. The CDR3 here is CSVTGTENEKLFF. CDR3 DNA: TGCAGCGTGACCGGGACAGAGAATGAAAAACTGTTTTTT.

The V call is TRBV2, the J call TRBJ2-7, with D possibly being TRBD2 (6 bases). Germline lookup yields CDR1 SNHLY and CDR2 FYNNEI. CDR3 length: 12 amino acids. Deletions cut 7 bases from V and 3 bases from J, with 10 bases between. The DNA for the CDR3 is TGTGCCAGCACGGGGGACCACTACGAGCAGTACTTC. It translates to CASTGDHYEQYF. The entire variable domain, with the rest obtained from reference TRBV2 and TRBJ2-7, is as follows: EPEVTQTPSHQVTQMGQEVILRCVPISNHLYFYWYRQILGQKVEFLVSFYNNEISEKSEIFDDQFSVERPDGSNFTLKIRSTKLEDSAMYFCASTGDHYEQYFGPGTRLTVT.